Listed here are 16 T cell receptor beta chains from one sample, sequenced in a study of blood T cell dynamics during melanoma immunotherapy. Noted time point: week 3, after first cycle of checkpoint inhibitor. Clones were read by immunoSEQ multiplex PCR, and TCRdb kept only the in-frame ones, dropping some. The table records 12,000 or so clones, 88% of them present only once. Sequencing used blood, obtained from a patient treated with checkpoint blockade. The receptors were gathered from a human donor with melanoma.

The chain uses TRBV19 and TRBJ1-4, with D maybe TRBD1 (5 bases). The CDR3 runs 15 residues. Germline values: CDR1 LNHDA, CDR2 SQIVND (reference sequence). V was clipped by 5 bases and J by 0 bases, with 10 bases between them. The DNA of the CDR3 is TGTGCCAGTAGTCCAGGGACGGCAACTAATGAAAAACTGTTTTTT. This sequence encodes CASSPGTATNEKLFF.

A single count supports this clone. The V and J genes are TRBV29-1 and TRBJ1-2; possibly TRBD1 for D (5 bases). V was clipped by 3 bases and J by 6 bases, with 14 bases between them. Germline lookup yields CDR1 SQVTM and CDR2 ANQGSEA. The CDR3 consists of 13 residues. CDR3: CSVDLRPGHGYTF. Here the CDR3 DNA reads TGCAGCGTTGATCTACGGCCAGGGCATGGCTACACCTTC.

J is TRBJ2-7 and V is TRBV7-8; D gene uncertain. This CDR3 is 15 amino acids long. CDR1 and CDR2 (germline): SGHVS, FQNEAQ. Trimming removed 1 base at V and 1 base at J, with 11 bases between. This CDR3 is CASSLGRLASYEQYF. Here the CDR3 DNA reads TGTGCCAGCAGCTTAGGTCGGTTAGCTTCCTACGAGCAGTACTTC.

The DNA for the CDR3 is TGTGCCAGCAGCCCTCAGGGACTGGAGACCCAGTACTTC. Residues: CASSPQGLETQYF. This sequence joins TRBV7-2 and TRBJ2-5; weak D call: TRBD2 (6 bases). This CDR3 is built from 13 residues. The germline gives CDR1 SGHTA, CDR2 FQGNSA. V lost 5 bases, J lost 5 bases, and 12 bases lay in between.

The chain joins TRBV2 to TRBJ1-1; D gene ambiguous. The ends were cut back, 6 bases at V and 1 base at J, with 9 bases in the middle. Germline V gives CDR1 SNHLY, CDR2 FYNNEI. CDR3 size: 13 residues. The CDR3 DNA reads TGTGCCAGCAGGGATAATAGGAACACTGAAGCTTTCTTT. It codes for CASRDNRNTEAFF. The full variable domain, with the rest looked up from reference TRBV2 and TRBJ1-1, is EPEVTQTPSHQVTQMGQEVILRCVPISNHLYFYWYRQILGQKVEFLVSFYNNEISEKSEIFDDQFSVERPDGSNFTLKIRSTKLEDSAMYFCASRDNRNTEAFFGQGTRLTVV.

This clone showed up just once. The chain is built from TRBV10-1 and TRBJ2-1; 8 bases map to TRBD1. The CDR3 consists of 15 residues. The junction had 9 bases not matched to a gene; V was cut back by 2 bases and J by 9 bases. In germline, CDR1 is WNHNN, CDR2 SYGVQD (reference sequence). The DNA for the CDR3 is TGCGCCAGCAGTGAGAGGTTGGACAGGGTGGCTGAGCAGTTCTTC. Translation gives CASSERLDRVAEQFF.

This rearrangement joins TRBV2 to TRBJ2-2; D is undetermined. The germline CDR1 and CDR2 sequences are SNHLY and FYNNEI. V was trimmed by 8 bases and J by 4 bases, leaving 11 bases between them. CDR3 length: 13 amino acids. The chain's CDR3 is CASRRSPTGELFF. For the CDR3, the DNA is TGTGCCAGCCGTCGATCGCCCACCGGGGAGCTGTTTTTT.

The V call is TRBV13, the J call TRBJ1-6; D might be TRBD1 (5 bases). Germline assignment: CDR1 PRHDT and CDR2 FYEKMQ (reference sequence). The CDR3 has 18 residues. Between the trimmed V and J ends, which lost 0 bases and 3 bases, there was a span of 15 bases. The CDR3 protein is CASSLGRTLRFYNSPLHF. CDR3 in DNA: TGTGCCAGCAGCTTAGGCCGGACACTACGCTTCTATAATTCACCCCTCCACTTT. Using reference TRBV13 and TRBJ1-6 for the parts outside the CDR3, the full variable domain is AAGVIQSPRHLIKEKRETATLKCYPIPRHDTVYWYQQGPGQDPQFLISFYEKMQSDKGSIPDRFSAQQFSDYHSELNMSSLELGDSALYFCASSLGRTLRFYNSPLHFGNGTRLTVT.

The chain has TRBV5-8 and TRBJ2-2; 11 nucleotides line up with TRBD2. The CDR3 is made up of 16 amino acids. V gave up 4 bases and J gave up 2 bases; unmatched junction bases: 4. The germline CDR1 and CDR2 sequences are SGHTS and YDEGEE. As DNA, the CDR3 is TGTGCCAGCAGCAAGGGACTAGCGGTCAACACCGGGGAGCTGTTTTTT. Residues: CASSKGLAVNTGELFF.

The chain recombines TRBV5-1 with TRBJ2-1; 9 nucleotides match TRBD2. V dropped 4 bases and J dropped 4; count of bases not matched to a gene: 3. The CDR3 totals 14 residues. The germline V gene has CDR1 SGHRS and CDR2 YFSETQ. CDR3 residues: CASSRAGGYNEQFF. Here the CDR3 DNA reads TGCGCCAGCAGCCGAGCGGGAGGATACAATGAGCAGTTCTTC. The complete variable domain, with remaining parts taken from reference TRBV5-1 and TRBJ2-1, reads KAGVTQTPRYLIKTRGQQVTLSCSPISGHRSVSWYQQTPGQGLQFLFEYFSETQRNKGNFPGRFSGRQFSNSRSEMNVSTLELGDSALYLCASSRAGGYNEQFFGPGTRLTVL.

The chain joins TRBV7-9 to TRBJ1-2; D gene unclear. This CDR3 spans 12 amino acids. Germline lookup yields CDR1 SEHNR and CDR2 FQNEAQ (reference sequence). The V end lost 6 bases, the J end lost 5 bases, and 10 bases lay between the germline ends. CDR3 in DNA: TGTGCCAGCAGGCAGAGGGAATATGGCTACACCTTC. This encodes CASRQREYGYTF.

This chain links TRBV7-3 with TRBJ2-1, with 9 nucleotides matching TRBD1. Germline values: CDR1 SGHTA, CDR2 FQGTGA. This CDR3 is 13 amino acids long. With 8 bases clipped from V and 8 bases from J, the junction kept 7 bases outside the gene matches. CDR3 DNA sequence: TGTGCCAGCTCGGGACAGGGTATAGATGAGCAGTTCTTC. Translated: CASSGQGIDEQFF.

By share, this clone counts as medium-sized (0.01 to 0.1%). The chain joins TRBV19 to TRBJ1-3; D gene uncertain. Trimming removed 7 bases from V and 0 bases from J, with 13 bases in between. Germline assignment: CDR1 LNHDA and CDR2 SQIVND (reference sequence). The CDR3 covers 15 residues. Here the CDR3 reads CASTPRRNSGNTIYF. The CDR3 DNA reads TGTGCCAGTACCCCGCGGCGGAACTCTGGAAACACCATATATTTT.

This chain connects TRBV18 to TRBJ2-3, with D unresolved. CDR3 length: 13 amino acids. Germline V lookup: CDR1 KGHSH, CDR2 LQKENI. With 3 bases removed from V and 6 bases from J, the gap between germline ends came to 10 bases. The DNA for the CDR3 is TGTGCCAGCTCACCTTATACAGAGGATACGCAGTATTTT. This codes for CASSPYTEDTQYF.

The rearrangement joins TRBV30 to TRBJ1-2, with 8 positions matching TRBD1. Trimming at V came to 2 bases and at J to 5 bases, leaving 10 bases not matched to a gene. Germline V CDR1 and CDR2: GTSNPN, SVGIG (reference sequence). The CDR3 is 15 amino acids. The CDR3 sequence is CAWSIAGGAGYGYTF. The CDR3 region has the DNA TGTGCCTGGAGTATAGCAGGGGGCGCAGGTTATGGCTACACCTTC.

The chain is built from TRBV27 and TRBJ1-6, with a possible D match to TRBD1 (5 bases). The CDR3 is 11 amino acids. From germline, CDR1 is MNHEY and CDR2 SMNVEV (reference sequence). The germline V and J ends were trimmed by 5 bases and 16 bases, with 12 bases remaining between them. The CDR3 loop reads CASSRTGLLHF. The CDR3 bases are TGTGCCAGCAGTCGCACAGGACTGCTCCACTTT.